One sample yielded the 20 T cell receptor beta chains listed below, sequenced in a study of blood T cell repertoires in COVID-19. Sequencing used immunoSEQ multiplex PCR; TCRdb keeps in-frame clones, though not all of them. Of 130,000 to 150,000 clones in the sample, roughly 80% were seen once. Sequences were obtained from peripheral blood. The receptors originated from a woman aged 80 or older with acute or convalescent COVID-19.

This clone has only one observation. V is TRBV9 and J is TRBJ2-5; 7 bases line up with TRBD2. J was trimmed by 5 bases and V by 3 bases; bases with no gene match: 10. CDR1 and CDR2 from the germline V gene are SGDLS and YYNGEE. The CDR3 loop spans 15 amino acids. CDR3: CASSALSGRWETQYF. The CDR3, as DNA: TGTGCCAGCAGCGCTTTATCCGGGAGGTGGGAGACCCAGTACTTC.

This clone was seen a single time. The chain carries TRBV4-3 and TRBJ2-3; TRBD2 agrees at 16 bases. Trimming at V came to 1 base and at J to 0 bases, leaving 7 bases not matched to a gene. This CDR3 has 20 residues. CDR1 and CDR2 from the germline V gene are LGHNA and YSLEER. CDR3 sequence (DNA): TGCGCCAGCAGCCAAGGGGGACTAGCGGGGGGGCCCCCTAGCACAGATACGCAGTATTTT. It encodes CASSQGGLAGGPPSTDTQYF.

The sample holds one count of this clone. The rearrangement links TRBV3-1 (or the pseudogene TRBV3-2) to TRBJ1-5; TRBD1 aligns across 7 bases. Germline V gives CDR1 LGHDT, CDR2 YNNKEL (reference sequence). The V and J ends lost 3 bases and 7 bases, in that order; junction bases with no gene match: 6. The CDR3 is 14 residues long. CDR3 in amino acids: CASSQRGGDQPQHF. The CDR3 DNA reads as TGTGCCAGCAGCCAGAGAGGGGGCGACCAGCCCCAGCATTTT.

This chain uses TRBV11-3 with TRBJ2-1; the match to TRBD2 covers 9 bases. Germline values: CDR1 SGHNT, CDR2 YENEEA. V lost 5 bases, J lost 7 bases, and 18 bases stayed unmatched. The CDR3 has 18 residues. The CDR3 coding sequence is TGTGCCAGCAGCGCGTCTACGGGACTAGCAGTAGGATATAATGAGCAGTTCTTC. This codes for CASSASTGLAVGYNEQFF.

The rearrangement uses TRBV2 and TRBJ1-2; weak D call: TRBD1 (6 bases). The V gene's germline CDR1 is SNHLY and CDR2 FYNNEI. Trimming took off 6 bases at V and 2 bases at J, with 10 bases between the two ends. The CDR3 runs to 13 residues. The CDR3 coding sequence is TGTGCCAGCAGCTTGGACAGAAACTATGGCTACACCTTC. It encodes CASSLDRNYGYTF.

This clone has only one observation. The chain combines TRBV5-1 with TRBJ1-1, with 11 nucleotides matching TRBD1. V lost 7 bases and J lost 4; bases outside the gene matches: 6. The CDR3 spans 14 residues. In germline, CDR1 is SGHRS, CDR2 YFSETQ. In DNA form, the CDR3 reads TGCGCCAGCGTTACGGGACAGGGGGGCACTGAAGCTTTCTTT. It specifies CASVTGQGGTEAFF.

This chain uses TRBV19 with TRBJ1-1; a weak D match, TRBD1 (6 bases). This CDR3 spans 17 amino acids. Germline V lookup: CDR1 LNHDA, CDR2 SQIVND (reference sequence). The V gene lost 2 bases and the J gene lost 8 bases, with 24 bases spanning the gap. CDR3 sequence: CASSITLSRTAELEAFF. The CDR3 nucleotides read TGTGCCAGTAGTATAACACTATCCAGGACAGCCGAACTAGAAGCTTTCTTT.

The J gene is TRBJ1-1, the V gene TRBV19; D not resolved. CDR3 length: 14 amino acids. Trimming cost V 7 bases and J 3 bases, with 15 bases left between them. CDR1 and CDR2 from the germline V gene are LNHDA and SQIVND (reference sequence). CDR3: CASTITGVDTEAFF. For the CDR3, the DNA is TGTGCCAGTACCATCACCGGTGTAGACACTGAAGCTTTCTTT.

This CDR3 reads CAIGLAGGSGANEQFF. DNA of the CDR3: TGTGCCATCGGGCTAGCGGGGGGGTCCGGAGCCAATGAGCAGTTCTTC. The chain couples TRBV10-3 to TRBJ2-1; 12 bases fit TRBD2. CDR3 length: 16 amino acids. Germline CDR1 and CDR2: ENHRY and SYGVKD. The ends lost 8 bases at V and 6 bases at J; junction bases unmatched: 11.

The chain links TRBV13 to TRBJ1-2, with TRBD1 matching 11 bases. J lost 6 bases, V lost 0 bases, and 9 bases had no gene match. CDR3 size: 17 residues. Germline loops: CDR1 PRHDT, CDR2 FYEKMQ (reference sequence). CDR3 residues: CASSLGLGTGGQNGYTF. DNA for the CDR3: TGTGCCAGCAGCTTAGGCCTCGGGACAGGGGGGCAGAATGGCTACACCTTC.

V and J are TRBV7-2 and TRBJ1-2; the D is unclear. The length of the CDR3 is 14 residues. CDR1 and CDR2 from the germline V gene are SGHTA and FQGNSA. Trimming took 6 bases from V and 6 from J, leaving 17 bases between them. The CDR3 nucleotides are TGTGCCAGCAGTACAGCCCATGGAGGTGATGGCTACACCTTC. Translating it yields CASSTAHGGDGYTF.

The chain combines TRBV5-1 with TRBJ1-1, with 9 bases matching TRBD1. The CDR3 extends over 15 amino acids. The J segment lost 4 bases and the V segment lost 4 bases, leaving 8 bases of the junction unmatched. From germline, CDR1 is SGHRS and CDR2 YFSETQ. The CDR3 reads CASSRDRAWGTEAFF. CDR3 DNA: TGCGCCAGCAGCCGGGACAGGGCTTGGGGCACTGAAGCTTTCTTT.

This clone was detected a few times. The chain links TRBV7-8 to TRBJ1-6; perhaps TRBD1 as D (6 bases). Looked up from germline, CDR1 is SGHVS and CDR2 is FQNEAQ. The length of the CDR3 is 17 residues. Trimming stripped 1 base from V and 1 base from J, with 11 bases between. The CDR3 region is CASSLGAGASYNSPLHF. CDR3 bases: TGTGCCAGCAGCTTAGGGGCAGGGGCGTCCTATAATTCACCCCTCCACTTT.

The V gene is TRBV15, the J gene TRBJ1-2; maybe TRBD1 (5 bases). The V gene lost 3 bases and the J gene lost 0 bases, with 20 bases spanning the gap. CDR3 length: 18 residues. Germline-derived CDR1 and CDR2 are LNHNV and YYDKDF (reference sequence). This CDR3 is CATSRGGEGGKSNYGYTF. CDR3 nucleotides: TGTGCCACCAGCAGGGGGGGAGAAGGAGGGAAGTCTAACTATGGCTACACCTTC.

The rearrangement links TRBV5-1 to TRBJ2-7; D unclear. Germline V gives CDR1 SGHRS, CDR2 YFSETQ. This CDR3 contains 14 residues. Deletions cut 0 bases from V and 3 bases from J, with 10 bases between. The CDR3 coding sequence is TGCGCCAGCAGCTTGGGCCAGGTCAACTACGAGCAGTACTTC. Its protein product is CASSLGQVNYEQYF.

This CDR3 is CASSWQQDRVGYTF. The CDR3, as DNA: TGCGCCAGCAGCTGGCAACAGGACAGGGTCGGCTACACCTTC. This rearrangement joins TRBV5-1 to TRBJ1-2, with 8 nucleotides matching TRBD1. V gave up 3 bases and J gave up 8 bases; unmatched junction bases: 9. The CDR3 has 14 amino acids. Germline values: CDR1 SGHRS, CDR2 YFSETQ.

This chain connects TRBV5-1 to TRBJ2-7, with 8 bases matching TRBD1. Germline V gene data show CDR1 as SGHRS and CDR2 as YFSETQ. V was pared by 5 bases and J by 1 base, with 8 bases of the junction left unmatched. This CDR3 contains 15 residues. The CDR3 spells CASRGGQGPSYEQYF. In DNA, the CDR3 is TGCGCCAGCAGAGGAGGACAGGGACCTTCCTACGAGCAGTACTTC.

Note on this clone: Additional DNA sequences in this sample encode the identical CDR3. The gene calls are TRBV27 and TRBJ1-5, with D hard to call. V was cut by 2 bases and J by 6 bases, with 14 bases left in between. Per the germline V gene, CDR1 is MNHEY and CDR2 is SMNVEV (reference sequence). There are 15 residues in the CDR3. The CDR3: CASSLLPGGPQPQHF. The CDR3 DNA follows: TGTGCCAGCAGTTTACTCCCAGGAGGGCCTCAGCCCCAGCATTTT.

The rearrangement joins TRBV18 to TRBJ1-5, with no clear D. V lost 3 bases to trimming and J lost 0 bases, with 3 bases between them. CDR1 and CDR2 (germline): KGHSH, LQKENI. This CDR3 comprises 13 residues. The CDR3 nucleotides are TGTGCCAGCTCACCCAGTAGCAATCAGCCCCAGCATTTT. Translating gives CASSPSSNQPQHF.

The chain uses TRBV19 and TRBJ2-4; 9 bases match TRBD1. The V gene end was trimmed by 0 bases and the J gene end by 2 bases; junction bases not matched to a gene: 2. The CDR3 runs 16 residues. CDR1 and CDR2 (germline): LNHDA, SQIVND (reference sequence). CDR3 protein: CASSIEGQGTKNIQYF. CDR3 bases: TGTGCCAGTAGTATAGAGGGACAGGGTACCAAAAACATTCAGTACTTC.